Sequencing of this TCR beta chain was carried out in a study of blood T cell repertoires in COVID-19 (dated by TCRdb to 2020 to 2022). Study-wide context: The collaborator samples originated in the United States, Italy and Spain and spanned the acute and convalescent phases of COVID-19. The material from the prospective study consisted of cDNA or gDNA derived from T cells, B-cell-depleted T cells, or PBMCs. Deeply sampled blood TCRbeta repertoires from subjects exposed to, actively infected with, or recovered from COVID-19 were included in the dataset. The repertoires were made available in a free public database intended to serve as a resource for research on the immune response to SARS-CoV-2. Samples were obtained from the ongoing ImmuneRACE study (first 160 participants) and from some 1,300 subjects provided by 6 global collaborators. A de-identified subject ID, COVID-19 status, age in years and sex were almost always included in the sample metadata. HLA class I and class II types, where available, came from metadata supplied by the sample provider rather than from assay-based typing.

On this clone itself: This clone's antigen is unknown. No per-base quality is available; no much larger clone lies one base away.

Broad study findings and their caveats: How much clinical and demographic metadata was included differed by source and by participant, and the metadata was provided uncurated.

CDR1 SGHDN and CDR2 FVKESK are derived from the germline V gene. After removal of 3 bases from V and 7 bases from J, the junction retains 9 bases not matched to a gene. CDR3 length: 15 amino acids, cysteine to phenylalanine. This entry keeps only the CDR3 DNA: 45 bases, framed from base 1. TCRbeta CDR3 regions were amplified from genomic DNA by means of the immunoSEQ Assay, a bias-controlled multiplex PCR. The study's own analysis went as follows. The number of nucleated cells in each sample was estimated by amplification of reference gene primers within the assay. To quantify the absolute abundance of each unique TCRbeta CDR3 rearrangement, sequence reads were collapsed and filtered. For each sample, productive Simpson clonality was calculated as the square root of Simpson's diversity index over productive rearrangements. Not all clones reach the TCRdb copy of this immuneACCESS table, which keeps in-frame sequences only. Checked studies attribute under half of the gap to unresolved V genes and leave the rest unexplained. D and trimming were read from the DNA, whereas the V and J calls and clone size are those reported in that table. The sample includes around 52,000 clones, with about 90% observed a single time. The top ten clones comprise under 25% of the sample.

At one collaborating source in Seattle, patients were enrolled during active infection and were followed longitudinally through the course of disease. Each collaborating institution followed its own protocols to collect whole blood in K2EDTA tubes. Collaborator samples were shipped for TCRbeta analysis as frozen whole blood, isolated PBMCs, or DNA extracted from either sample type. The TCR comes from a woman of 80 years or more with COVID-19, enrolled during active disease. This sequence uses TRBV14 and TRBJ2-5, with 9 bases matching TRBD2. The sequencing input was peripheral blood. Here the CDR3 is given as CASSQTSGKRGTQYF. The nucleotide sequence reads TGTGCCAGCAGCCAGACTAGCGGCAAACGGGGGACCCAGTACTTC.